The rows below give T cell receptor beta chains drawn from one sample of a study of T cell repertoires in cytomegalovirus infection. Each CDR3 protein is one row after TCRdb ran MiXCR on the reads. Among about 98,000 distinct CDR3 sequences listed, about 17% were seen once. The sequenced sample consisted of PBMCs. These receptors were taken from a human donor in good health (CMV status not recorded). Some clones in this sample may be carry-over from other donors' samples. CDR3s leave out the opening cysteine and the closing phenylalanine or tryptophan. Fields, in order: clone size, V gene, CDR3 protein. Not every row has a clone size; where given, it reads once, few, many or a size class.

few	TRBV2	ASTSSGGGVRETQY
many	TRBV7-6	ASSLSGKQF
many	TRBV4-1	ASRGSSYRDAVYGYT
many	TRBV7-2	ASSFSSGGITGELF
many	TRBV7-2	ASTFQGTPGDTQY
-	TRBV28	ASSSERGGANVLT
-	TRBV28	ASSILGGSGNQPQH
many	TRBV7-2	ASSAGGVISYEQY
-	TRBV6-2/TRBV6-3	ASSLRMEQF
-	TRBV24-1	ATSDTGTTRETQY
-	TRBV6-5	ASSPAVTYEQY
-	TRBV7-2	ASSFNRGSTEAF
-	TRBV12-3/TRBV12-4	ASGNSGGADTQY
many	TRBV7-2	ASSPRLDRGIGYT
many	TRBV2	ASSLRSVHEQY
-	TRBV7-4	ASGLRGGSNEQF
many	TRBV20-1	SARDPGKGYGYT